The 20 T cell receptor beta chains below all came from one sample that was sequenced in a study of blood T cell repertoires in COVID-19. Here immunoSEQ multiplex PCR was the method, and the copy in TCRdb shows in-frame clones only, minus some. Counted here are 200,000 to 300,000 clones, 87% occurring once; the ten biggest clones make up approximately 7.5%. Sequencing used peripheral blood. These receptors all come from a man in his 60s who had recovered from COVID-19.

This clone appeared a single time. The rearrangement uses TRBV27 and TRBJ2-2; a weak D match, TRBD1 (7 bases). Trimming took 5 bases from V and 8 from J, leaving 21 bases between them. The CDR3 is 16 residues long. Germline V gives CDR1 MNHEY, CDR2 SMNVEV (reference sequence). The CDR3 nucleotides are TGTGCCAGCAGTCCCCGCCGGACAGGTGGGAGGGGGGAGCTGTTTTTT. It encodes CASSPRRTGGRGELFF.

This clone was found once. J is TRBJ2-3 and V is TRBV12-3 or TRBV12-4; 7 bases are shared with TRBD2. This CDR3 has 13 residues. J gave up 13 bases and V 3 bases, and 10 bases lay outside the gene matches. The CDR3 DNA follows: TGTGCCAGCAGTTTTCGGGGCGGGGGACCAAAGTATTTT. This gives the protein CASSFRGGGPKYF.

The rearrangement links TRBV2 to TRBJ2-6; the D is unclear. From germline, CDR1 is SNHLY and CDR2 FYNNEI. There are 17 residues in the CDR3. V was cut by 6 bases and J by 0 bases, with 15 bases left in between. This CDR3 is CASSYRETSSGANVLTF. The CDR3 DNA sequence: TGTGCCAGCAGCTACAGAGAAACCTCCTCTGGGGCCAACGTCCTGACTTTC.

The rearrangement uses TRBV11-3 and TRBJ1-1; TRBD1 might be the D (6 bases). This CDR3 region has 14 residues. V dropped 5 bases and J dropped 3 bases, with 13 bases sitting between them. CDR1 is SGHNT, CDR2 YENEEA, per germline. The CDR3 coding sequence is TGTGCCAGCAGCCCGCAGGGGAGGGACACTGAAGCTTTCTTT. Translated, it gives CASSPQGRDTEAFF.

The rearrangement links TRBV9 to TRBJ2-7; TRBD2 matches 8 bases. The ends lost 6 bases at V and 3 bases at J; junction bases unmatched: 11. The CDR3 spans 15 residues. Germline V gene sequence: CDR1 SGDLS, CDR2 YYNGEE. The CDR3 nucleotides read TGTGCCAGCACCTCAGGGAGCGGGGGTTTCTACGAGCAGTACTTC. Its protein product is CASTSGSGGFYEQYF.

The chain carries TRBV5-1 and TRBJ1-2; D is undetermined. Germline CDR1 and CDR2: SGHRS and YFSETQ. The length of the CDR3 is 15 residues. V was clipped by 4 bases and J by 4 bases, with 17 bases between them. For the CDR3, the DNA is TGCGCCAGCAGCCCGCGGGAGAGAGGGCCCTATGGCTACACCTTC. Its translation is CASSPRERGPYGYTF.

In its sample, this clone was seen once. CDR3 amino acids: CASSAQGTGYEQYF. DNA of the CDR3: TGTGCCAGCAGCGCCCAAGGGACAGGGTACGAGCAGTACTTC. V gene TRBV9 combines with J gene TRBJ2-7, with 9 bases lining up with TRBD1. V was clipped by 3 bases and J by 4 bases; unmatched bases: 5. Germline-derived CDR1 and CDR2 are SGDLS and YYNGEE. CDR3 length: 14 amino acids.

This clone was observed a single time. The same CDR3 also results from other DNA sequences found in this sample. J is TRBJ1-6 and V is TRBV3-1 (or the pseudogene TRBV3-2), with TRBD1 identical over 7 bases. The CDR3 consists of 15 residues. After removal of 1 base from V and 7 bases from J, the junction contained 4 bases not matched to a gene. Germline lookup yields CDR1 LGHDT and CDR2 YNNKEL (reference sequence). CDR3 sequence (DNA): TGTGCCAGCAGCCAAGGAGGCAGGGGGAATTCACCCCTCCACTTT. Translation gives CASSQGGRGNSPLHF.

The chain joins TRBV19 to TRBJ1-1, with D unresolved. The V and J ends lost 3 bases and 2 bases respectively, with 7 bases between them. CDR1 is LNHDA, CDR2 SQIVND, per germline (reference sequence). The CDR3 extends over 13 amino acids. DNA of the CDR3: TGTGCCAGTAGTATTAGTCCCAACACTGAAGCTTTCTTT. This codes for CASSISPNTEAFF.

The CDR3 here is CASSSQLAGEHTDTQYF. The CDR3 bases are TGTGCCAGCAGCTCCCAACTAGCGGGGGAACACACAGATACGCAGTATTTT. The chain employs TRBV3-1 (or the pseudogene TRBV3-2) and TRBJ2-3; 11 bases are a match to TRBD2. The CDR3 loop spans 17 amino acids. Trimming removed 5 bases from V and 2 bases from J; junction bases left unmatched: 9. Per the germline V gene, CDR1 is LGHDT and CDR2 is YNNKEL (reference sequence).

V and J are TRBV19 and TRBJ1-5; 8 bases fit TRBD1. Germline V gives CDR1 LNHDA, CDR2 SQIVND (reference sequence). This CDR3 is 15 amino acids long. V dropped 6 bases and J dropped 3; count of bases not matched to a gene: 7. The CDR3 coding sequence is TGTGCCAGTAGAACGGACAGGGTTCTCAATCAGCCCCAGCATTTT. It codes for CASRTDRVLNQPQHF.

J is TRBJ1-6 and V is TRBV4-1; D perhaps matches TRBD1 (6 bases). CDR1 MGHRA and CDR2 YSYEKL come from the germline V gene. V shed 1 base and J shed 14 bases, with 12 bases lying between them. There are 13 residues in the CDR3. Here the CDR3 reads CASSQVAQGSLHF. The CDR3, as DNA: TGCGCCAGCAGCCAAGTGGCGCAGGGGTCCCTCCACTTT.

The chain links TRBV19 to TRBJ2-5, with D perhaps TRBD2 (5 bases). The CDR3 totals 16 residues. From germline, CDR1 is LNHDA and CDR2 SQIVND (reference sequence). Trimming took off 5 bases at V and 7 bases at J, with 23 bases between the two ends. The CDR3 spells CASSSAERAVGRTQYF. DNA for the CDR3: TGTGCCAGTAGTTCCGCGGAGAGGGCCGTGGGGAGGACCCAGTACTTC.

For this clone: Different DNA sequences within this sample yield the same CDR3. The rearrangement joins TRBV9 to TRBJ2-3; 11 nucleotides line up with TRBD2. V was pared by 2 bases and J by 0 bases, with 8 bases of the junction left unmatched. The CDR3 runs 18 residues. The germline V gene has CDR1 SGDLS and CDR2 YYNGEE. The CDR3 protein is CASSVRTSGGSSTDTQYF. The CDR3 coding sequence is TGTGCCAGCAGCGTTAGAACTAGCGGGGGTTCCAGCACAGATACGCAGTATTTT. Filled out from reference TRBV9 and TRBJ2-3, the complete variable domain reads DSGVTQTPKHLITATGQRVTLRCSPRSGDLSVYWYQQSLDQGLQFLIQYYNGEERAKGNILERFSAQQFPDLHSELNLSSLELGDSALYFCASSVRTSGGSSTDTQYFGPGTRLTVL.

This clone was counted between two and nine times. The chain has TRBV7-2 and TRBJ2-7; D call uncertain. Trimming cost V 2 bases and J 0 bases, with 14 bases left between them. CDR1 and CDR2 (germline): SGHTA, FQGNSA. This CDR3 is built from 16 residues. The CDR3: CASSLSAGSFSYEQYF. The CDR3 DNA reads as TGTGCCAGCAGCTTATCCGCAGGAAGCTTCTCCTACGAGCAGTACTTC. The variable domain in full, completed from reference TRBV7-2 and TRBJ2-7, reads GAGVSQSPSNKVTEKGKDVELRCDPISGHTALYWYRQSLGQGLEFLIYFQGNSAPDKSGLPSDRFSAERTGGSVSTLTIQRTQQEDSAVYLCASSLSAGSFSYEQYFGPGTRLTVT.

This chain joins TRBV7-2 and TRBJ1-6; 7 bases fit TRBD1. Germline CDR1 and CDR2: SGHTA and FQGNSA. V dropped 5 bases and J dropped 5; count of bases not matched to a gene: 6. The CDR3 runs to 15 residues. The CDR3 DNA follows: TGTGCCAGCAGCCCACTCGGGACAGATAATTCACCCCTCCACTTT. This gives the protein CASSPLGTDNSPLHF.

The chain links TRBV10-3 to TRBJ1-5, with 9 nucleotides matching TRBD1. There are 16 residues in the CDR3. Looked up from germline, CDR1 is ENHRY and CDR2 is SYGVKD. The junction had 7 bases not matched to a gene; V was cut back by 2 bases and J by 5 bases. CDR3 region: CAISEVGTGGDQPQHF. The CDR3 DNA sequence: TGTGCCATCAGTGAGGTAGGAACAGGGGGCGATCAGCCCCAGCATTTT.

The chain is built from TRBV28 and TRBJ1-5; a weak D match, TRBD1 (5 bases). From germline, CDR1 is MDHEN and CDR2 SYDVKM. V lost 4 bases to trimming and J lost 1 base, with 14 bases between them. The CDR3 is made up of 16 amino acids. CDR3 in amino acids: CASSSPGGVSNQPQHF. In DNA form, the CDR3 reads TGTGCCAGCAGTTCACCCGGGGGTGTGAGCAATCAGCCCCAGCATTTT.

The rearrangement joins TRBV6-6 to TRBJ1-1; perhaps TRBD1 as D (6 bases). Deletions cut 0 bases from V and 1 base from J, with 6 bases between. The CDR3 length is 14 residues. The germline V gene encodes CDR1 MNHNY and CDR2 SVGAGI (reference sequence). CDR3 loop: CASSYSRGNTEAFF. CDR3 sequence (DNA): TGTGCCAGCAGTTACTCCAGGGGGAACACTGAAGCTTTCTTT.

The rearrangement uses TRBV14 and TRBJ1-1, with D tentatively TRBD1 (5 bases). V lost 5 bases to trimming and J lost 1 base, with 11 bases between them. The CDR3 is made up of 14 amino acids. Germline V gene lookup returns CDR1 SGHDN and CDR2 FVKESK. The CDR3 sequence is CASSGLTGNTEAFF. The CDR3 DNA reads as TGTGCCAGCAGCGGACTAACAGGGAACACTGAAGCTTTCTTT.